This TCR beta chain is drawn from a study of cytomegalovirus exposure and HLA in healthy donors. Whole-study findings and limits: Listed as cytomegalovirus-associated were approximately 160 TCR beta chains. Some V segments, TRBV6-2 and TRBV6-3 among them, were indistinguishable and were therefore excluded. Earlier findings revealed that most TCR beta V segments proved productive either about 87% or about 30% of the time.

CDR1 SGHRS and CDR2 YFSETQ come from the germline V gene. This CDR3 is built from 15 residues. The junction had 5 bases not matched to a gene; V was cut back by 1 base and J by 2 bases. The PCR ran on 60 Vbeta and 13 Jbeta primers. TCRdb's copy holds only in-frame clones and misses some; the assay was immunoSEQ multiplex PCR. This table holds 150,000 to 200,000 clones, around 80% found once. On this clone itself: The target antigen is unknown.

The chain combines TRBV5-1 with TRBJ1-2, with TRBD1 matching over 7 bases. The sequenced sample consisted of PBMCs. The sequence came from a woman aged 18-29 years in good health and CMV-seropositive. CDR3 sequence reads: CASSLFTGANYGYTF. The CDR3 DNA reads as TGCGCCAGCAGCTTGTTTACAGGGGCAAACTATGGCTACACCTTC.